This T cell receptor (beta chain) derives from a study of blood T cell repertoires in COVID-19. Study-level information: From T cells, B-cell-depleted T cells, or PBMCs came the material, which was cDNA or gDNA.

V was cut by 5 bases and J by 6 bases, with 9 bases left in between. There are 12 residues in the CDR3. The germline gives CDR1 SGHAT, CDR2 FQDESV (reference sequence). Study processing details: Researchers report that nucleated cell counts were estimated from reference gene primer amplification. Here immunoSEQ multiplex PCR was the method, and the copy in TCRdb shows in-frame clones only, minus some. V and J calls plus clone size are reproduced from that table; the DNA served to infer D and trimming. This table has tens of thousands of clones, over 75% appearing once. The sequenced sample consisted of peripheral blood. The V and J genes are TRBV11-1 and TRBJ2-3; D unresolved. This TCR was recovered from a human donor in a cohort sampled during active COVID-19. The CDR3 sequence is CASSISRDTQYF. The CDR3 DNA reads TGTGCCAGCAGCATCTCTAGGGATACGCAGTATTTT.